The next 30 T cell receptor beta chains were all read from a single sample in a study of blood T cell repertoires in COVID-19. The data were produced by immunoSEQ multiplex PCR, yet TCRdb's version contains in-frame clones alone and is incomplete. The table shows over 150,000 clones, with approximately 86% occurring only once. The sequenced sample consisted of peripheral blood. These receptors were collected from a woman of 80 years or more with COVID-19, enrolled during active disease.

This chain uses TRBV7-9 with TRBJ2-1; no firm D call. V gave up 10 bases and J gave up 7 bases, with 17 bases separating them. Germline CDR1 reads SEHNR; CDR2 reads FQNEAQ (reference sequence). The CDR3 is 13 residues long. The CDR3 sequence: CAIPYGARNEQFF. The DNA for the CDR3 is TGTGCCATCCCTTACGGTGCGAGGAATGAGCAGTTCTTC.

The chain's CDR3 is CASSPGTGGDTEAFF. CDR3 DNA: TGTGCCAGCTCACCAGGGACAGGGGGGGACACTGAAGCTTTCTTT. The genes are TRBV18 and TRBJ1-1; TRBD1 matches at 11 bases. This CDR3 is 15 amino acids long. The J segment lost 3 bases and the V segment lost 2 bases, leaving 2 bases of the junction unmatched. Germline V gene data show CDR1 as KGHSH and CDR2 as LQKENI.

The CDR3 reads CASSDIRNSNEQFF. The CDR3 region has the DNA TGTGCCAGCAGCGACATACGGAACAGCAATGAGCAGTTCTTC. The genes are TRBV9 and TRBJ2-1; D is unclear. Germline assignment: CDR1 SGDLS and CDR2 YYNGEE. V gave up 3 bases and J gave up 6 bases, with 13 bases separating them. The CDR3 runs to 14 residues.

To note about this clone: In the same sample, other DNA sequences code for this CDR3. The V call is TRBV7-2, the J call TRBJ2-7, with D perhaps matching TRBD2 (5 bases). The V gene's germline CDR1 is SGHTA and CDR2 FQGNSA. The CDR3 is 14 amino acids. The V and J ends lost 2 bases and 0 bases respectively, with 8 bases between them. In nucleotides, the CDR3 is TGTGCCAGCAGCTTAAGTGGGAGCTCCTACGAGCAGTACTTC. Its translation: CASSLSGSSYEQYF.

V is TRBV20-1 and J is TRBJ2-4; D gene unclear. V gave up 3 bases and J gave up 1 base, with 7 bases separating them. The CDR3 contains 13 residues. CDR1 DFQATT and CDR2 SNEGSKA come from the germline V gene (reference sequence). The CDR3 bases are TGCAGTGCTAGTCAGGTGGCCAAAAACATTCAGTACTTC. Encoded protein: CSASQVAKNIQYF.

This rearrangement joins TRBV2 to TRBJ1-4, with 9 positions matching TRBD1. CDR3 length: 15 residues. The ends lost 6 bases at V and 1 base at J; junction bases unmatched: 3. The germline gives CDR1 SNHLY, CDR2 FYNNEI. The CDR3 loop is CASRDRGQTNEKLFF. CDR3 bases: TGTGCCAGCAGGGACAGGGGTCAAACTAATGAAAAACTGTTTTTT.

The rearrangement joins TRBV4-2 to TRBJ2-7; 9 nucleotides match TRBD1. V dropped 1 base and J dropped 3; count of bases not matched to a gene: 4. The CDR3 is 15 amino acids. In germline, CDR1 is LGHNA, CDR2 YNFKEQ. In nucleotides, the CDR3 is TGTGCCAGCAGCCAAGCACCGGACAGGGGCTACGAGCAGTACTTC. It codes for CASSQAPDRGYEQYF.

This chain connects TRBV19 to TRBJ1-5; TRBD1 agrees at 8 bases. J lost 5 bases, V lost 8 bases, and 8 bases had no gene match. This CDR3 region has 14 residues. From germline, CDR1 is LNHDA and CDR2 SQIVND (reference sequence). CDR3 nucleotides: TGTGCCAGTTCCGACAGGGGACCGTATCAGCCCCAGCATTTT. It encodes CASSDRGPYQPQHF. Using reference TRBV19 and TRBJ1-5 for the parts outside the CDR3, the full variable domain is DGGITQSPKYLFRKEGQNVTLSCEQNLNHDAMYWYRQDPGQGLRLIYYSQIVNDFQKGDIAEGYSVSREKKESFPLTVTSAQKNPTAFYLCASSDRGPYQPQHFGDGTRLSIL.

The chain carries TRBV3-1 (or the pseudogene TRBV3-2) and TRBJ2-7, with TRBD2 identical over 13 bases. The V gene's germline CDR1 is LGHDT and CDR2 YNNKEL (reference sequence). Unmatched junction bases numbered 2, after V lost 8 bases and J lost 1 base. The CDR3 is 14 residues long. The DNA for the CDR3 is TGTGCCAGCGCGACTAGCGGGAGGTCCTACGAGCAGTACTTC. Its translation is CASATSGRSYEQYF.

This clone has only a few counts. CDR3 in DNA: TGTGCCAGCAGTAAAACCGGGACAGGGAGAGACTATGGCTACACCTTC. Translated, it gives CASSKTGTGRDYGYTF. The chain joins TRBV6-4 to TRBJ1-2; 9 positions match TRBD1. Germline trimming cut 5 bases from V and 3 bases from J; bases unmatched to any gene: 10. The CDR3 contains 16 residues. CDR1 is MRHNA and CDR2 is SNTAGT in the germline V gene.

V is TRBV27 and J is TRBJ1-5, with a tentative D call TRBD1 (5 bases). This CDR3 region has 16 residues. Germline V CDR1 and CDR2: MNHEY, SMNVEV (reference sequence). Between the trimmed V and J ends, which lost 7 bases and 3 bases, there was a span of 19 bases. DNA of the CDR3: TGTGCCAGCAACCCACGACAGACCAGTAACAATCAGCCCCAGCATTTT. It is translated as CASNPRQTSNNQPQHF.

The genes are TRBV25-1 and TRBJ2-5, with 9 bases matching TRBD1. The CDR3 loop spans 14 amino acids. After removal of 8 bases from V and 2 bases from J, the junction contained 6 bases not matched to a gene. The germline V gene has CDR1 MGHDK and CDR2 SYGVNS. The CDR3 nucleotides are TGTGCCAGCGCTGGGACAGGGAGACAAGAGACCCAGTACTTC. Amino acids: CASAGTGRQETQYF.

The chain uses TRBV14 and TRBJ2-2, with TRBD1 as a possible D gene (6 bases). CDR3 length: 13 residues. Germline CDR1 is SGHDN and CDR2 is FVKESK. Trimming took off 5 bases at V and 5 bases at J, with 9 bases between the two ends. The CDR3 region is CASSVQGTGELFF. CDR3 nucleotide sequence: TGTGCCAGCAGCGTACAGGGAACCGGGGAGCTGTTTTTT.

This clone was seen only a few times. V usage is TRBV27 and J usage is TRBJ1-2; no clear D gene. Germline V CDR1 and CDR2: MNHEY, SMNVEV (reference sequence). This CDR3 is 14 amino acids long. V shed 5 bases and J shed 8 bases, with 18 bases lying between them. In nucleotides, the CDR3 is TGTGCCAGCAGTAGAATCGGACTCACTAGCGGCTACACCTTC. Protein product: CASSRIGLTSGYTF.

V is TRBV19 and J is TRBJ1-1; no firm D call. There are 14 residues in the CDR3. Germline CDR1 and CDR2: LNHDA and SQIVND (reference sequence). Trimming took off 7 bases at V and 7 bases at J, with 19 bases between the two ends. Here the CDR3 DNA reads TGTGCCAGTACCCCAGAACTCGGGTCGGTTGAAGCTTTCTTT. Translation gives CASTPELGSVEAFF.

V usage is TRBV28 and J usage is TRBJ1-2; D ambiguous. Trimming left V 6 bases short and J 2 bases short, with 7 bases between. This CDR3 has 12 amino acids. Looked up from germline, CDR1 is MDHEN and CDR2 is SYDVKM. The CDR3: CASSPRNYGYTF. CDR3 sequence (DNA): TGTGCCAGCAGCCCTAGAAACTATGGCTACACCTTC.

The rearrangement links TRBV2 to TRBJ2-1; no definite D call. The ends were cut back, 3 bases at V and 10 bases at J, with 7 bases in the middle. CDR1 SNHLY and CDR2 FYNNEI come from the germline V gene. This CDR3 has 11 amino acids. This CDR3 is CASSERFEQFF. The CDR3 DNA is TGTGCCAGCAGTGAGAGGTTCGAGCAGTTCTTC. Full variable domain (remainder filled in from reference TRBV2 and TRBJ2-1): EPEVTQTPSHQVTQMGQEVILRCVPISNHLYFYWYRQILGQKVEFLVSFYNNEISEKSEIFDDQFSVERPDGSNFTLKIRSTKLEDSAMYFCASSERFEQFFGPGTRLTVL.

This chain's CDR3 is CASSHTGQNLPIQYF. The CDR3 DNA follows: TGTGCCAGCAGCCACACCGGACAGAATTTACCAATTCAGTACTTC. The gene calls are TRBV14 and TRBJ2-4, with D maybe TRBD1 (6 bases). Germline CDR1 and CDR2: SGHDN and FVKESK. V was pared by 3 bases and J by 10 bases, with 19 bases between. CDR3 length: 15 residues.

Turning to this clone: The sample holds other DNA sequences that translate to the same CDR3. CDR3 DNA: TGTGCCACCAGTGATTTGGGCCTGAACTATGGCTACACCTTC. Translated: CATSDLGLNYGYTF. The gene calls are TRBV24-1 and TRBJ1-2; the D is unclear. This CDR3 comprises 14 residues. V dropped 0 bases and J dropped 2 bases, with 6 bases sitting between them. Germline CDR1 KGHDR, CDR2 SFDVKD.

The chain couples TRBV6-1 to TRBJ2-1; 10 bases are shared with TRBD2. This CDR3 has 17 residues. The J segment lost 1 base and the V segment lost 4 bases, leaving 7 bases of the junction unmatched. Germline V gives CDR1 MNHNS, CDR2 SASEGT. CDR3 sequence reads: CASSVRLAGGSYNEQFF. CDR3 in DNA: TGTGCCAGCAGTGTTCGACTAGCGGGTGGTTCCTACAATGAGCAGTTCTTC.

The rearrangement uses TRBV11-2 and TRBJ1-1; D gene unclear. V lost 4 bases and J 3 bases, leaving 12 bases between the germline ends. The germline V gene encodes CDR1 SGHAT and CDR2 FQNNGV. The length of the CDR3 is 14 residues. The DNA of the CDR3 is TGTGCCAGCAGCTGGGCAGGTTTCGACACTGAAGCTTTCTTT. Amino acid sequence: CASSWAGFDTEAFF. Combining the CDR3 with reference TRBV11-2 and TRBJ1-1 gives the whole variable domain EAGVAQSPRYKIIEKRQSVAFWCNPISGHATLYWYQQILGQGPKLLIQFQNNGVVDDSQLPKDRFSAERLKGVDSTLKIQPAKLEDSAVYLCASSWAGFDTEAFFGQGTRLTVV.

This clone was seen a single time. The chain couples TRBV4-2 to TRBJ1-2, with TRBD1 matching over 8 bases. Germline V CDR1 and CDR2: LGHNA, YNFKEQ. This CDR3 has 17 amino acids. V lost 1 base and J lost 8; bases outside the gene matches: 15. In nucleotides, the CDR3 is TGTGCCAGCAGCCAAGTACAGGGGGGGCCAGATACAGGAGGCTACACCTTC. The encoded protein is CASSQVQGGPDTGGYTF.

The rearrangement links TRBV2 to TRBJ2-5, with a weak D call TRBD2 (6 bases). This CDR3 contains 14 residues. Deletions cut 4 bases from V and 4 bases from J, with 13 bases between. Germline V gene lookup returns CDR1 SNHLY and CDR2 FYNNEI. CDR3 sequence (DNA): TGTGCCAGCAGTGTACTAGCAGTGGCAGAGACCCAGTACTTC. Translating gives CASSVLAVAETQYF.

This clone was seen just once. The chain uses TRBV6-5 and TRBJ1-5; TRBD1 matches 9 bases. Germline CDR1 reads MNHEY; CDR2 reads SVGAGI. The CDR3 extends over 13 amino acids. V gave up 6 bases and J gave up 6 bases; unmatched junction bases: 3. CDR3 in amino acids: CASRQGASQPQHF. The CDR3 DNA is TGTGCCAGCAGACAGGGGGCTTCTCAGCCCCAGCATTTT.

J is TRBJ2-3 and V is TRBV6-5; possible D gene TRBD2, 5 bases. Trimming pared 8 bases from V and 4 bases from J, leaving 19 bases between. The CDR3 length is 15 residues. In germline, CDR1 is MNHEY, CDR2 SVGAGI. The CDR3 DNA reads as TGTGCCAGCCGTCATTCGGGAACTGTCCCAGATACGCAGTATTTT. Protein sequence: CASRHSGTVPDTQYF.

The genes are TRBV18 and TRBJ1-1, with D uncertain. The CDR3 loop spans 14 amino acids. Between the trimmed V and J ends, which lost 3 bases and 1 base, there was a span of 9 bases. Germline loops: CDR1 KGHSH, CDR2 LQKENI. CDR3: CASSPLEGNTEAFF. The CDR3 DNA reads TGTGCCAGCTCACCCCTGGAGGGGAACACTGAAGCTTTCTTT.

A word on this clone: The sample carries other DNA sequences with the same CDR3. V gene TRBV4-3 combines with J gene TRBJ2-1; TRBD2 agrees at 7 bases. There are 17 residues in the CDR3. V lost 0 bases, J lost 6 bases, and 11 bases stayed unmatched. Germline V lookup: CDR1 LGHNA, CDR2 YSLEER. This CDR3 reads CASSQDRRERLGNEQFF. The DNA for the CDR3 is TGCGCCAGCAGCCAAGATCGGCGGGAGCGACTGGGCAATGAGCAGTTCTTC.

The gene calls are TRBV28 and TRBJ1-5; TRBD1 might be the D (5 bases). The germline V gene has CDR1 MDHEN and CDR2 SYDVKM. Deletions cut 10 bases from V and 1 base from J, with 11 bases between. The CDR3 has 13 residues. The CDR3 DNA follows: TGTGCCACCCAAAGGGGAAGCAATCAGCCCCAGCATTTT. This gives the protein CATQRGSNQPQHF.

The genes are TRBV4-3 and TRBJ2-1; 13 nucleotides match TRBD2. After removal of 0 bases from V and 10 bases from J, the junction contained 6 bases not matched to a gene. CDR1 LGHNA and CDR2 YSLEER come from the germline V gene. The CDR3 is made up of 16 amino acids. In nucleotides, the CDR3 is TGCGCCAGCAGCCAAGAACTACTAGCGGGAGGGCTCGAGCAGTTCTTC. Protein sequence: CASSQELLAGGLEQFF.

In nucleotides, the CDR3 is TGTGCCAGCAGCCACAAGCAGCGGCTAGCGGGAGTAGCGAACACCGGGGAGCTGTTTTTT. This encodes CASSHKQRLAGVANTGELFF. The chain links TRBV4-2 to TRBJ2-2, with 10 nucleotides matching TRBD2. The CDR3 runs to 20 residues. Per the germline V gene, CDR1 is LGHNA and CDR2 is YNFKEQ. J was trimmed by 0 bases and V by 3 bases; bases with no gene match: 13.